The 30 T cell receptor beta chains reported below all come from one sample, sequenced in a study of T cells in Graves' hyperthyroidism and ophthalmopathy. Regions amplified from RNA transcripts were the TCR beta CDR3 regions. First-round RT-PCR targeting the TCR CDR3 was performed with the HTBI primer set. MiXCR, run by TCRdb on the multiplex PCR reads, gives a single entry per CDR3 protein. The data show under 300,000 distinct CDR3 sequences, about 20% seen once. The specimen sequenced was blood. Receptors were obtained from a man in his thirties or forties with Graves' ophthalmopathy.

The chain has TRBV24-1 and TRBJ2-5; 8 nucleotides match TRBD1. The CDR3 extends over 13 amino acids. CDR1 is KGHDR and CDR2 is SFDVKD in the germline V gene. After removal of 6 bases from V and 7 bases from J, the junction contained 6 bases not matched to a gene. This CDR3 is CATSQGAEGTQYF. The CDR3 DNA reads as TGTGCCACCAGTCAGGGGGCTGAGGGGACCCAGTACTTC.

This clonotype was counted once. This chain uses TRBV19 with TRBJ2-6; D is perhaps TRBD2 (6 bases). The CDR3 has 17 amino acids. V dropped 5 bases and J dropped 0 bases, with 14 bases sitting between them. The germline gives CDR1 LNHDA, CDR2 SQIVND (reference sequence). The CDR3 loop is CASSPGTGVSGANVLTF. The CDR3 coding sequence is TGTGCCAGTAGTCCCGGGACGGGGGTCTCTGGGGCCAACGTCCTGACTTTC.

In its sample, this clonotype was seen a few times. The chain carries TRBV6-1 and TRBJ1-5; D is possibly TRBD1 (5 bases). This CDR3 spans 15 amino acids. Germline assignment: CDR1 MNHNS and CDR2 SASEGT. The germline V and J ends were trimmed by 7 bases and 1 base, with 14 bases remaining between them. CDR3 sequence: CASTAGVGSNQPQHF. The CDR3 DNA sequence: TGTGCCAGCACGGCGGGGGTAGGGAGCAATCAGCCCCAGCATTTT.

This clonotype appeared a few times. The chain joins TRBV20-1 to TRBJ2-7; D ambiguous. The CDR3 runs 13 residues. Between the trimmed V and J ends, which lost 1 base and 6 bases, there was a span of 13 bases. CDR1 is DFQATT, CDR2 SNEGSKA, per germline (reference sequence). CDR3 sequence reads: CSARAASWGEQYF. The CDR3 DNA sequence: TGCAGTGCTAGAGCGGCAAGCTGGGGCGAGCAGTACTTC.

V gene TRBV28 combines with J gene TRBJ1-5, with D maybe TRBD1 (6 bases). The CDR3 consists of 15 residues. CDR1 is MDHEN and CDR2 is SYDVKM in the germline V gene. Trimming left V 1 base short and J 6 bases short, with 13 bases between. The CDR3 nucleotides are TGTGCCAGCAGTTTATACAGGGAAGTGGGTCAGCCCCAGCATTTT. Translation gives CASSLYREVGQPQHF.

CDR3 in amino acids: CASSPRQAEQYF. The DNA for the CDR3 is TGTGCCAGCAGTCCCCGACAGGCAGAACAGTACTTC. The rearrangement joins TRBV12-3 or TRBV12-4 to TRBJ2-7, with D maybe TRBD1 (6 bases). V was pared by 5 bases and J by 10 bases, with 15 bases between. CDR3 size: 12 residues.

Notes on this clonotype: A read error may account for a junction end that differs from germline. This chain uses TRBV11-2 with TRBJ2-1, with D perhaps matching TRBD1 (6 bases). Germline V lookup: CDR1 SGHAT, CDR2 FQNNGV. This CDR3 has 17 amino acids. CDR3 sequence (DNA): TGTGCCAGCAGCTTAGTCGGCATCAGGGGATCCTACAATGAGCGGTTCTTC. As protein: CASSLVGIRGSYNERFF.

The table lists this clonotype with a few counts. V gene TRBV5-6 combines with J gene TRBJ2-5, with a possible D match to TRBD2 (5 bases). Deletions cut 0 bases from V and 3 bases from J, with 9 bases between. The CDR3 loop spans 14 amino acids. Germline V lookup: CDR1 SGHDT, CDR2 YYEEEE. CDR3 nucleotide sequence: TGTGCCAGCAGCTTGGTGACTACGGAAGAGACCCAGTACTTC. Its protein is CASSLVTTEETQYF. Based on the CDR3 plus reference TRBV5-6 and TRBJ2-5, the full variable domain is DAGVTQSPTHLIKTRGQQVTLRCSPKSGHDTVSWYQQALGQGPQFIFQYYEEEERQRGNFPDRFSGHQFPNYSSELNVNALLLGDSALYLCASSLVTTEETQYFGPGTRLLVL.

Ten or more counts support this clonotype. The chain links TRBV11-2 to TRBJ2-7, with D tentatively TRBD1 (6 bases). Germline V gene lookup returns CDR1 SGHAT and CDR2 FQNNGV. V was clipped by 5 bases and J by 6 bases, with 14 bases between them. The CDR3 length is 13 residues. CDR3 bases: TGTGCCAGCAGCCTGAGGACAGTCCTCGAGCAGTACTTC. It translates to CASSLRTVLEQYF.

This clonotype was detected a few times. The J gene is TRBJ2-5, the V gene TRBV2; the match to TRBD1 covers 9 bases. Trimming at V came to 8 bases and at J to 4 bases, leaving 8 bases not matched to a gene. Germline V CDR1 and CDR2: SNHLY, FYNNEI. This CDR3 comprises 14 residues. The CDR3: CASRDRVPIETQYF. CDR3 DNA sequence: TGTGCCAGCCGGGACAGGGTCCCCATAGAGACCCAGTACTTC.

This clonotype was seen repeatedly, ten times or more. The chain is built from TRBV2 and TRBJ2-7, with D unresolved. Germline V CDR1 and CDR2: SNHLY, FYNNEI. Trimming left V 5 bases short and J 2 bases short, with 19 bases between. There are 16 residues in the CDR3. The CDR3 DNA reads TGTGCCAGCAGTCCTAATACCGCTCGTGGGGCCTACGAGCAGTACTTC. Translation: CASSPNTARGAYEQYF.

This clonotype was counted at least ten times. V is TRBV18 and J is TRBJ1-3; 7 bases are a match to TRBD1. The CDR3 is made up of 15 amino acids. The germline V gene has CDR1 KGHSH and CDR2 LQKENI. The junction had 5 bases not matched to a gene; V was cut back by 4 bases and J by 2 bases. Written as DNA, the CDR3 is TGTGCCAGCTCACGTCTCGGGACAGCTGGAAACACCATATATTTT. Translating gives CASSRLGTAGNTIYF.

The sample holds a few counts of this clonotype. The V gene is TRBV2, the J gene TRBJ1-2; 7 bases line up with TRBD1. CDR1 is SNHLY, CDR2 FYNNEI, per germline. The ends lost 0 bases at V and 5 bases at J; junction bases unmatched: 6. This CDR3 is built from 15 residues. The CDR3 DNA is TGTGCCAGCAGTGAAGCGGGGCCAGGGGGGTATGGCTACACCTTC. Amino acids: CASSEAGPGGYGYTF.

The genes are TRBV20-1 and TRBJ1-4; no clear D. CDR1 is DFQATT and CDR2 is SNEGSKA in the germline V gene (reference sequence). The CDR3 length is 13 residues. Trimming removed 5 bases at V and 0 bases at J, with 7 bases between. DNA of the CDR3: TGCAGTGCTTACACTGCAACTAATGAAAAACTGTTTTTT. Its protein is CSAYTATNEKLFF.

This clonotype was counted between two and nine times. The rearrangement uses TRBV20-1 and TRBJ2-1, with 8 nucleotides matching TRBD2. The V gene's germline CDR1 is DFQATT and CDR2 SNEGSKA (reference sequence). V was pared by 6 bases and J by 7 bases, with 14 bases of the junction left unmatched. The CDR3 is 15 residues long. The CDR3 region has the DNA TGCAGTGCGACTGGGGGTAGCGGGGAACAAAATGAGCAGTTCTTC. Translating it yields CSATGGSGEQNEQFF.

In this sample, this clonotype turned up many times. The chain carries TRBV6-1 and TRBJ1-1; D gene unclear. The CDR3 loop spans 13 amino acids. Per germline, CDR1 MNHNS and CDR2 SASEGT. V gave up 7 bases and J gave up 1 base, with 10 bases separating them. DNA of the CDR3: TGTGCCAGCACACCCCCCGCGAACACTGAAGCTTTCTTT. Amino acids: CASTPPANTEAFF.

This clonotype has a count of ten or more. J is TRBJ2-3 and V is TRBV7-6; 12 bases are a match to TRBD2. This CDR3 has 16 amino acids. Germline CDR1 and CDR2: SGHVS and FNYEAQ. J was trimmed by 6 bases and V by 1 base; bases with no gene match: 5. DNA of the CDR3: TGTGCCAGCAGCTTAGAGGGACTAGCGGGTCTGGATACGCAGTATTTT. Its protein is CASSLEGLAGLDTQYF.

This clonotype was counted many times. The V call is TRBV7-9, the J call TRBJ2-6; D call uncertain. The CDR3 sequence is 14 residues long. CDR1 and CDR2 (germline): SEHNR, FQNEAQ (reference sequence). V was trimmed by 3 bases and J by 0 bases, leaving 3 bases between them. CDR3 in amino acids: CASSFDSGANVLTF. DNA of the CDR3: TGTGCCAGCAGCTTTGACTCTGGGGCCAACGTCCTGACTTTC.

The chain couples TRBV12-3 or TRBV12-4 to TRBJ1-5, with 7 bases identical to TRBD1. V shed 3 bases, J shed 6 bases, and the junction held 5 bases outside the gene matches. This CDR3 is 14 amino acids long. The CDR3 region is CASSLEGASQPQHF. The CDR3 region has the DNA TGTGCCAGCAGTTTGGAGGGGGCCAGTCAGCCCCAGCATTTT.

This rearrangement joins TRBV29-1 to TRBJ2-1; either TRBD1 or TRBD2 may fit D (6 bases each). Trimming pared 2 bases from V and 7 bases from J, leaving 15 bases between. Germline V gives CDR1 SQVTM, CDR2 ANQGSEA. The CDR3 has 14 residues. The CDR3 is CSVERRGQGNEQFF. In DNA form, the CDR3 reads TGCAGCGTTGAACGGAGGGGTCAGGGGAATGAGCAGTTCTTC.

The chain is built from TRBV27 and TRBJ2-1, with D perhaps being TRBD1 or TRBD2 (5 bases each). Germline CDR1 reads MNHEY; CDR2 reads SMNVEV (reference sequence). Trimming took off 8 bases at V and 4 bases at J, with 15 bases between the two ends. This CDR3 is 14 amino acids long. The CDR3 DNA reads TGTGCCAGCCGCCGGGGCGGAACTTACAATGAGCAGTTCTTC. Amino acid sequence: CASRRGGTYNEQFF.

Comments on this clonotype: A much larger clone is a single base away; this may be a read error. CDR3 amino acids: CTSRRASRGGEQFF. The CDR3 DNA is TGTACCAGCAGACGGGCATCACGCGGGGGTGAGCAGTTCTTC. J is TRBJ2-1 and V is TRBV6-1; 7 bases align to TRBD2. The CDR3 loop spans 14 amino acids. The germline CDR1 and CDR2 sequences are MNHNS and SASEGT.

V and J are TRBV24-1 and TRBJ2-4, with D unresolved. Germline assignment: CDR1 KGHDR and CDR2 SFDVKD. The CDR3 has 13 amino acids. V lost 9 bases and J lost 4, with 12 bases in between. The CDR3 DNA reads as TGTGCCACCTCAGATGGTGGGAAAAACATTCAGTACTTC. Protein sequence: CATSDGGKNIQYF.

This chain joins TRBV28 and TRBJ2-5; 9 bases match TRBD2. Germline V lookup: CDR1 MDHEN, CDR2 SYDVKM. The CDR3 is 17 residues long. V shed 6 bases and J 2 bases; nucleotides not matched to a gene: 13. The CDR3 nucleotides read TGTGCCAGCAGCTCCCGCAGGCAGCGGGGGGTTCAAGAGACCCAGTACTTC. Protein product: CASSSRRQRGVQETQYF.

Ten or more counts support this clonotype. The V and J genes are TRBV11-2 and TRBJ2-5; a possible D gene is TRBD2 (7 bases). Germline V CDR1 and CDR2: SGHAT, FQNNGV. V lost 3 bases and J 1 base, leaving 15 bases between the germline ends. This CDR3 has 16 amino acids. CDR3 nucleotide sequence: TGTGCCAGCAGCTTGGTAGTGAGGGGGGGCCAAGAGACCCAGTACTTC. Amino acid sequence: CASSLVVRGGQETQYF.

V is TRBV12-3 or TRBV12-4 and J is TRBJ2-1; 14 bases agree with TRBD2. The CDR3 sequence is 17 residues long. The V gene end was trimmed by 5 bases and the J gene end by 4 bases; junction bases not matched to a gene: 7. CDR3 coding DNA: TGTGCCAGCAGTCCAAAGACTAGCGGGAGGGCTTACAATGAGCAGTTCTTC. This encodes CASSPKTSGRAYNEQFF.

As to this clonotype: The junction departs from germline at one end; a sequencing error may be responsible. This CDR3 is CTISASGSKDRGEQFF. The CDR3, as DNA: TGTACCATCAGTGCGTCGGGAAGTAAGGACAGGGGTGAGCAGTTCTTC. The chain couples TRBV10-3 to TRBJ2-1; 9 nucleotides line up with TRBD1. The CDR3 contains 16 residues. CDR1 is ENHRY and CDR2 is SYGVKD in the germline V gene.

This clonotype showed up just a few times. The chain couples TRBV20-1 to TRBJ2-7; D might be TRBD1 (6 bases). This CDR3 has 15 amino acids. The V gene lost 0 bases and the J gene lost 3 bases, with 15 bases spanning the gap. CDR1 and CDR2 (germline): DFQATT, SNEGSKA (reference sequence). CDR3 DNA sequence: TGCAGTGCTAGAGATTTTCGACAGGCTAACTACGAGCAGTACTTC. This gives the protein CSARDFRQANYEQYF.

This clonotype was detected a few times. The J gene is TRBJ2-5, the V gene TRBV28, with 7 bases that match TRBD1. Trimming cost V 3 bases and J 2 bases; bases outside gene matches: 6. The CDR3 consists of 15 residues. The germline gives CDR1 MDHEN, CDR2 SYDVKM. This CDR3 is CASSFYRGRQETQYF. In nucleotides, the CDR3 is TGTGCCAGCAGTTTCTACAGGGGACGGCAAGAGACCCAGTACTTC.

This clonotype showed up just a few times. The rearrangement joins TRBV2 to TRBJ1-1; 7 nucleotides align to TRBD1. The J segment lost 7 bases and the V segment lost 4 bases, leaving 12 bases of the junction unmatched. The germline V gene encodes CDR1 SNHLY and CDR2 FYNNEI. The CDR3 runs to 15 residues. CDR3 amino acids: CASSGGITGADEAFF. In DNA, the CDR3 is TGTGCCAGCAGTGGGGGGATTACAGGGGCCGATGAAGCTTTCTTT.